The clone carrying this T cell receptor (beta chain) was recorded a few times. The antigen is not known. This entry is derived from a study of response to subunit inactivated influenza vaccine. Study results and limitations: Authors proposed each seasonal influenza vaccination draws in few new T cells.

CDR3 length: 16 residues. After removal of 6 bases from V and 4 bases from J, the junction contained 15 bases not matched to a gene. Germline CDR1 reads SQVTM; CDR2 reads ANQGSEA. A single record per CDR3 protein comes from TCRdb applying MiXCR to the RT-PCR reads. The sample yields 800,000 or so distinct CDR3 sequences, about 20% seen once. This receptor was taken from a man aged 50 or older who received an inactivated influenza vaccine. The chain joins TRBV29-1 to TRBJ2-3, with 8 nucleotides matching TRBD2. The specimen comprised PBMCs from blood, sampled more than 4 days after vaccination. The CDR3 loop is CSVPVGRGGFSDTQYF. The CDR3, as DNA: TGCAGCGTCCCCGTGGGTCGGGGGGGGTTCTCAGATACGCAGTATTTT.